One and the same sample provided the 28 T cell receptor beta chains below, sequenced in a study of T cells in Graves' hyperthyroidism and ophthalmopathy. RNA transcripts served as the template for amplifying TCR beta CDR3 regions. A first-round RT-PCR of the TCR CDR3 used the HTBI primer set. TCRdb reprocessed the multiplex PCR reads via MiXCR and lists one record per CDR3 protein. The table shows under 350,000 distinct CDR3 sequences, with 13% occurring only once. Material: blood. All receptors derive from a woman younger than 45 with Graves' hyperthyroidism that later progressed to Graves' ophthalmopathy.

This clonotype was counted ten times or more. The V and J genes are TRBV12-3 or TRBV12-4 and TRBJ2-1, with D tentatively TRBD1 or TRBD2 (6 bases each). Between the trimmed V and J ends, which lost 8 bases and 5 bases, there was a span of 13 bases. The CDR3 runs to 13 residues. The CDR3 sequence is CASGGTPNNEQFF. In DNA, the CDR3 is TGTGCCAGCGGGGGGACACCCAACAATGAGCAGTTCTTC.

This clonotype came up many times. DNA for the CDR3: TGTGCCAGCAGCCAAGAGGGACAGGGTCCTCAGCCCCAGCATTTT. Amino acid sequence: CASSQEGQGPQPQHF. The chain recombines TRBV3-1 with TRBJ1-5; 9 positions agree with TRBD1. After removal of 0 bases from V and 6 bases from J, the junction contained 3 bases not matched to a gene. The CDR3 runs 15 residues. Per germline, CDR1 LGHDT and CDR2 YNNKEL (reference sequence).

In this sample, this clonotype turned up a few times. The V call is TRBV4-3, the J call TRBJ1-4, with D perhaps TRBD1 (6 bases). Trimming removed 4 bases from V and 7 bases from J, with 19 bases in between. The CDR3 has 16 amino acids. Germline V lookup: CDR1 LGHNA, CDR2 YSLEER. CDR3 sequence (DNA): TGCGCCAGCAGCCTCGAAGGGGGGACTCCGGTTGAAAAACTGTTTTTT. It codes for CASSLEGGTPVEKLFF.

At least ten counts were recorded for this clonotype. The chain recombines TRBV7-2 with TRBJ2-2; D unresolved. This CDR3 region has 14 residues. Deletions cut 1 base from V and 6 bases from J, with 9 bases between. The germline CDR1 and CDR2 sequences are SGHTA and FQGNSA. This CDR3 reads CASSLVFMAGELFF. The CDR3 region has the DNA TGTGCCAGCAGCTTAGTTTTTATGGCCGGGGAGCTGTTTTTT.

This CDR3 reads CASSPPTSGRAQDTQYF. CDR3 bases: TGTGCCAGCAGTCCCCCGACTAGCGGGAGGGCCCAAGATACGCAGTATTTT. The V and J genes are TRBV28 and TRBJ2-3, with 14 positions matching TRBD2. This CDR3 has 17 residues. The V gene's germline CDR1 is MDHEN and CDR2 SYDVKM. V shed 5 bases, J shed 5 bases, and the junction held 9 bases outside the gene matches.

This clonotype was seen ten or more times. The rearrangement links TRBV27 to TRBJ2-1; the match to TRBD2 covers 7 bases. The CDR3 is made up of 14 amino acids. Losses at the gene ends were 6 bases for V and 5 bases for J; bases not matched to a gene: 7. Germline V gives CDR1 MNHEY, CDR2 SMNVEV (reference sequence). The CDR3 is CASSRGTTDNEQFF. CDR3 DNA sequence: TGTGCCAGCAGCCGGGGGACTACCGACAATGAGCAGTTCTTC.

The chain recombines TRBV14 with TRBJ2-5; tentative D call: TRBD2 (6 bases). This CDR3 comprises 14 residues. The V and J ends lost 1 base and 3 bases respectively, with 9 bases between them. Germline V gene lookup returns CDR1 SGHDN and CDR2 FVKESK. The CDR3 bases are TGTGCCAGCAGCCAAGTCCCGGGAGAAGAGACCCAGTACTTC. Amino acid sequence: CASSQVPGEETQYF. Together with reference TRBV14 and TRBJ2-5, the CDR3 gives the full variable domain: EAGVTQFPSHSVIEKGQTVTLRCDPISGHDNLYWYRRVMGKEIKFLLHFVKESKQDESGMPNNRFLAERTGGTYSTLKVQPAELEDSGVYFCASSQVPGEETQYFGPGTRLLVL.

V usage is TRBV11-2 and J usage is TRBJ2-1; 8 nucleotides align to TRBD2. The length of the CDR3 is 17 residues. Germline lookup yields CDR1 SGHAT and CDR2 FQNNGV. Germline trimming cut 7 bases from V and 0 bases from J; bases unmatched to any gene: 11. Written as DNA, the CDR3 is TGTGCCAGCAACGGGGGGGGTCTCGGCAGCTCCTACAATGAGCAGTTCTTC. This translates into CASNGGGLGSSYNEQFF.

Ten or more counts support this clonotype. The J gene is TRBJ2-1, the V gene TRBV7-2, with a tentative D call TRBD2 (5 bases). The CDR3 has 15 amino acids. The germline V gene encodes CDR1 SGHTA and CDR2 FQGNSA. V was pared by 1 base and J by 8 bases, with 15 bases between. CDR3 bases: TGTGCCAGCAGCTTAGGCGTGGAGGTCCGACATGAGCAGTTCTTC. Translating it yields CASSLGVEVRHEQFF.

This clonotype was seen at least ten times. The genes are TRBV7-9 and TRBJ1-2; weak D call: TRBD1 (5 bases). Germline V lookup: CDR1 SEHNR, CDR2 FQNEAQ (reference sequence). The CDR3 extends over 13 amino acids. V dropped 5 bases and J dropped 4 bases, with 11 bases sitting between them. The DNA for the CDR3 is TGTGCCAGCAGCCCAAGAGACAGCTATGGCTACACCTTC. This codes for CASSPRDSYGYTF.

Worth noting for this clonotype: A read error may explain this, as a much larger clone is one base away. This chain links TRBV20-1 with TRBJ2-7, with D possibly matching TRBD2 (6 bases). Deletions cut 3 bases from V and 3 bases from J, with 24 bases between. Germline-derived CDR1 and CDR2 are DFQATT and SNEGSKA (reference sequence). This CDR3 has 17 amino acids. In DNA form, the CDR3 reads TGCAGTGCTAGTGGAGGGAGGACCCCCTATGATTACTACGAGCAGTACTTC. Amino acid sequence: CSASGGRTPYDYYEQYF.

This clonotype was seen many times. V and J are TRBV6-1 and TRBJ1-1; 8 bases align to TRBD1. The CDR3 is made up of 13 amino acids. J lost 4 bases, V lost 6 bases, and 4 bases had no gene match. CDR1 and CDR2 (germline): MNHNS, SASEGT. The CDR3 reads CASSVTGATEAFF. In DNA, the CDR3 is TGTGCCAGCAGCGTGACAGGGGCCACTGAAGCTTTCTTT.

Many counts were recorded for this clonotype. J is TRBJ2-3 and V is TRBV7-9; D assignment may be TRBD1 or TRBD2 (5 bases each). V was pared by 10 bases and J by 4 bases, with 21 bases between. The CDR3 runs 15 residues. Germline CDR1 is SEHNR and CDR2 is FQNEAQ (reference sequence). The CDR3 protein is CAISSGGDRADTQYF. The CDR3 DNA reads as TGTGCCATCTCGAGTGGGGGAGATCGAGCAGATACGCAGTATTTT.

Many counts were recorded for this clonotype. The rearrangement uses TRBV28 and TRBJ2-7, with TRBD2 identical over 10 bases. V trimming: 2 bases; J trimming: 6 bases; junction bases outside the gene matches: 10. CDR1 and CDR2 from the germline V gene are MDHEN and SYDVKM. This CDR3 has 16 residues. The CDR3 protein is CASSLTPLAGAVEQYF. The CDR3 nucleotides read TGTGCCAGCAGTTTAACCCCCCTAGCGGGAGCTGTCGAGCAGTACTTC.

J is TRBJ2-2 and V is TRBV7-9, with D hard to call. The germline CDR1 and CDR2 sequences are SEHNR and FQNEAQ (reference sequence). The CDR3 covers 11 residues. The CDR3 DNA is TGTGCATACCCAGAGGTCCCGGAGCTGTTTTTT. Translating gives CAYPEVPELFF.

The chain recombines TRBV20-1 with TRBJ2-7, with 15 bases lining up with TRBD2. The germline V gene has CDR1 DFQATT and CDR2 SNEGSKA (reference sequence). CDR3 length: 16 residues. V gave up 3 bases and J gave up 6 bases; unmatched junction bases: 9. CDR3: CSARGGLAGGTVEQYF. Written as DNA, the CDR3 is TGCAGTGCTAGGGGTGGACTAGCGGGAGGGACCGTCGAGCAGTACTTC.

There are many counts of this clonotype. In DNA, the CDR3 is TGTGCCAGCAGTTTAATCCTCGCGGGAGCCTACAATGAGCAGTTCTTC. Translating it yields CASSLILAGAYNEQFF. The chain combines TRBV28 with TRBJ2-1; 7 nucleotides agree with TRBD2. This CDR3 region has 16 residues. V lost 2 bases to trimming and J lost 2 bases; unmatched junction nucleotides: 6. Germline assignment: CDR1 MDHEN and CDR2 SYDVKM.

This clonotype has ten or more counts. The chain links TRBV20-1 to TRBJ2-5; no clear D gene. This CDR3 contains 13 residues. Per germline, CDR1 DFQATT and CDR2 SNEGSKA (reference sequence). V was clipped by 3 bases and J by 4 bases, with 12 bases between them. The chain's CDR3 is CSARNPGLETQYF. Here the CDR3 DNA reads TGCAGTGCTAGGAACCCAGGTTTAGAGACCCAGTACTTC.

This chain uses TRBV10-3 with TRBJ2-1; a possible D gene is TRBD1 (6 bases). This CDR3 region has 11 residues. CDR1 and CDR2 from the germline V gene are ENHRY and SYGVKD. The CDR3 bases are TGTGCGGGGGCCCACTACAATGAGCAGTTCTTC. Its translation is CAGAHYNEQFF.

The chain uses TRBV5-1 and TRBJ1-1; D is uncertain. Trimming left V 0 bases short and J 5 bases short, with 8 bases between. This CDR3 region has 13 residues. In germline, CDR1 is SGHRS, CDR2 YFSETQ. The CDR3 protein is CASSLAVRTEAFF. The CDR3 nucleotides read TGCGCCAGCAGCTTGGCTGTTAGGACTGAAGCTTTCTTT.

This chain links TRBV4-3 with TRBJ2-3, with D tentatively TRBD1 (6 bases). Trimming left V 0 bases short and J 2 bases short, with 18 bases between. CDR3 length equals 18 residues. Germline CDR1 is LGHNA and CDR2 is YSLEER. CDR3 in DNA: TGCGCCAGCAGCCAAGATCTTGGGTGGCAGGGGATCACAGATACGCAGTATTTT. Translating gives CASSQDLGWQGITDTQYF.

This clonotype was seen at least ten times. The chain recombines TRBV10-3 with TRBJ1-5; the D is unclear. The CDR3 covers 12 residues. In germline, CDR1 is ENHRY, CDR2 SYGVKD. The germline V and J ends were trimmed by 2 bases and 4 bases, with 3 bases remaining between them. CDR3 sequence reads: CAISETNQPQHF. The CDR3 nucleotides read TGTGCCATCAGTGAGACAAATCAGCCCCAGCATTTT.

This clonotype showed up many times. This rearrangement joins TRBV10-3 to TRBJ1-6, with 11 positions matching TRBD1. The CDR3 loop spans 16 amino acids. The junction had 6 bases not matched to a gene; V was cut back by 10 bases and J by 1 base. Per the germline V gene, CDR1 is ENHRY and CDR2 is SYGVKD. The CDR3 here is CATRGTGGSYNSPLHF. The CDR3 bases are TGTGCCACCCGAGGGACAGGGGGATCCTATAATTCACCCCTCCACTTT.

The genes are TRBV4-3 and TRBJ2-2; 10 positions match TRBD1. V shed 0 bases, J shed 7 bases, and the junction held 8 bases outside the gene matches. Germline V gives CDR1 LGHNA, CDR2 YSLEER. The CDR3 extends over 17 amino acids. The CDR3: CASSQDGGGTGDGELFF. CDR3 coding DNA: TGCGCCAGCAGCCAAGATGGAGGGGGGACAGGGGACGGGGAGCTGTTTTTT.

V and J are TRBV6-1 and TRBJ2-3, with no clear D. CDR1 is MNHNS and CDR2 is SASEGT in the germline V gene. Trimming cost V 5 bases and J 6 bases, with 18 bases left between them. The CDR3 spans 15 residues. CDR3: CASSKTPSLGDTQYF. In DNA, the CDR3 is TGTGCCAGCAGTAAGACCCCATCACTTGGGGATACGCAGTATTTT.

This clonotype was recorded many times. The J gene is TRBJ2-7, the V gene TRBV20-1; 7 bases are shared with TRBD2. Germline V gene data show CDR1 as DFQATT and CDR2 as SNEGSKA (reference sequence). CDR3 length: 16 residues. The J segment lost 6 bases and the V segment lost 4 bases, leaving 18 bases of the junction unmatched. The chain's CDR3 is CSATSKGTTTPLEQYF. As DNA, the CDR3 is TGCAGTGCTACCTCAAAAGGGACTACGACCCCTCTCGAGCAGTACTTC.

This clonotype was seen repeatedly, ten times or more. The chain links TRBV12-3 or TRBV12-4 to TRBJ2-1, with D perhaps TRBD2 (6 bases). The CDR3 is made up of 12 amino acids. The V gene lost 6 bases and the J gene lost 10 bases, with 13 bases spanning the gap. DNA for the CDR3: TGTGCCAGCAGGAGTGAAAGCGGGGAGCAGTTCTTC. Protein sequence: CASRSESGEQFF.

The V call is TRBV6-1, the J call TRBJ1-1, with 7 bases matching TRBD1. The germline V gene has CDR1 MNHNS and CDR2 SASEGT. With V trimmed by 5 bases and J by 0 bases, 6 bases remained unmatched. The length of the CDR3 is 15 residues. This chain's CDR3 is CASSFRQGMNTEAFF. CDR3 in DNA: TGTGCCAGCAGTTTCCGACAGGGCATGAACACTGAAGCTTTCTTT.